The 30 T cell receptor beta chains in this list originate from one sample, sequenced in a study of CXCR3-negative and CXCR3-positive naive CD8 T cells. The libraries of TRB cDNA were constructed through 5' RACE using UMI labels. TCRdb derives one entry per CDR3 protein from the 5' RACE reads, leaving out DNA. There are about 90,000 distinct CDR3 sequences in the sample, with about 1% held by the top ten. Sequenced material: naive CXCR3- CD8+ T cells from blood. Specified subset: CD45RO-CCR7+CD27+CD95- naive CD8+ T cells lacking CXCR3 (TNR3-). The receptors come from a human donor in good health. Some clones in this sample may be carry-over from other donors' samples.

The chain carries TRBV5-1 and TRBJ2-1. This CDR3 has 15 residues. The germline V gene has CDR1 SGHRS and CDR2 YFSETQ. The CDR3 loop reads CASSLSASGYNEQFF.

The V and J genes are TRBV28 and TRBJ2-7; TCRdb's assignment of TRBD2 cannot be checked, as there is no DNA. The germline V gene encodes CDR1 MDHEN and CDR2 SYDVKM. This CDR3 spans 14 amino acids. CDR3 residues: CASNSLGQLDEQYF.

The chain carries TRBV15 and TRBJ1-2. This CDR3 has 17 residues. CDR1 and CDR2 from the germline V gene are LNHNV and YYDKDF (reference sequence). The CDR3 here is CATSRDLGSMTNYGYTF.

CDR3 amino acids: CASSPEQGYYGYTF. The V and J genes are TRBV7-9 and TRBJ1-2; checking the TCRdb D call of TRBD1 is not possible without DNA. Germline V gene sequence: CDR1 SEHNR, CDR2 FQNEAQ (reference sequence). There are 14 residues in the CDR3.

This chain joins TRBV5-1 and TRBJ2-1; the D call from TCRdb, TRBD2, cannot be confirmed without DNA. In germline, CDR1 is SGHRS, CDR2 YFSETQ. The CDR3 has 17 amino acids. The CDR3 region is CASSLAESGGADNEQFF.

The genes are TRBV12-3 or TRBV12-4 and TRBJ1-6; lacking DNA, the TRBD1 call made by TCRdb goes unchecked. The CDR3 has 13 residues. The CDR3 loop is CASSQLQVKPLHF.

The J gene is TRBJ2-7, the V gene TRBV11-3; lacking DNA, the TRBD1 call made by TCRdb goes unchecked. The CDR3 runs to 13 residues. Germline CDR1 and CDR2: SGHNT and YENEEA. The CDR3 protein is CASSAGGSYEQYF.

V is TRBV9 and J is TRBJ1-1; TCRdb picks TRBD1, but there is no DNA to check that call. Germline values: CDR1 SGDLS, CDR2 YYNGEE. This CDR3 has 14 amino acids. The CDR3 reads CASSVGQESTEAFF.

This chain connects TRBV7-9 to TRBJ1-1. Germline values: CDR1 SEHNR, CDR2 FQNEAQ (reference sequence). CDR3 length: 12 residues. CDR3 sequence: CASMTSNTEAFF.

CDR3: CASSVPGVTEAFF. This chain joins TRBV9 and TRBJ1-1; TCRdb proposes TRBD1, but this gene call is untestable without DNA. CDR1 and CDR2 (germline): SGDLS, YYNGEE. The CDR3 is made up of 13 amino acids.

The chain uses TRBV28 and TRBJ2-1. Germline CDR1 is MDHEN and CDR2 is SYDVKM. The CDR3 length is 14 residues. CDR3 loop: CASKNPSSYNEQFF.

This chain links TRBV6-2 or TRBV6-3 with TRBJ1-1. Germline CDR1 and CDR2: MNHEY and SVGEGT. This CDR3 comprises 15 residues. This CDR3 reads CASNPLSGGNTEAFF.

This rearrangement joins TRBV27 to TRBJ1-1. The CDR3 runs to 15 residues. The germline CDR1 and CDR2 sequences are MNHEY and SMNVEV (reference sequence). CDR3 loop: CASSSELPGGTEAFF.

The V gene is TRBV5-5, the J gene TRBJ1-1. The CDR3 spans 13 residues. Germline values: CDR1 SGHKS, CDR2 YYEKEE (reference sequence). This CDR3 is CASSADRNTEAFF.

The V gene is TRBV7-9, the J gene TRBJ2-7; the D call of TRBD1 rests on TCRdb alone, since no DNA is present to check it. From germline, CDR1 is SEHNR and CDR2 FQNEAQ (reference sequence). The CDR3 consists of 15 residues. The CDR3 spells CASSLAGPGDYEQYF.

This chain uses TRBV5-1 with TRBJ2-3. The CDR3 spans 12 residues. Germline CDR1 reads SGHRS; CDR2 reads YFSETQ. This chain's CDR3 is CASSLEEGTQYF.

This CDR3 reads CASSQENGNYGYAF. The chain is built from TRBV4-1 and TRBJ1-2. Germline CDR1 is MGHRA and CDR2 is YSYEKL. The CDR3 is 14 amino acids.

The chain has TRBV27 and TRBJ2-7; with no DNA, the TCRdb D assignment of TRBD1 cannot be verified. Germline CDR1 reads MNHEY; CDR2 reads SMNVEV (reference sequence). There are 14 residues in the CDR3. CDR3 protein: CASSLEGQLNEQYF.

The J gene is TRBJ2-5, the V gene TRBV29-1; absent DNA, TCRdb's TRBD1 call cannot be checked. Germline CDR1 and CDR2: SQVTM and ANQGSEA. CDR3 length: 13 residues. This CDR3 reads CSVLTGGEETQYF.

V and J are TRBV13 and TRBJ2-7; without DNA, the TCRdb call of TRBD2 cannot be checked. Per germline, CDR1 PRHDT and CDR2 FYEKMQ (reference sequence). This CDR3 comprises 16 residues. The chain's CDR3 is CASSPPGAGGPLEQYF.

The chain couples TRBV6-6 to TRBJ1-1; TCRdb gives TRBD1 as the D gene, but with no DNA this cannot be confirmed. The CDR3 loop spans 14 amino acids. The germline gives CDR1 MNHNY, CDR2 SVGAGI (reference sequence). Here the CDR3 reads CASGGGAENTEAFF.

The V gene is TRBV29-1, the J gene TRBJ2-2; TCRdb's D gene call, TRBD2, goes unchecked for lack of DNA. CDR3 length equals 13 residues. Germline V gene data show CDR1 as SQVTM and CDR2 as ANQGSEA. The CDR3 loop is CSVELRYTGELFF.

The chain recombines TRBV4-1 with TRBJ2-3; TCRdb calls TRBD1, which cannot be checked without DNA. CDR1 is MGHRA and CDR2 is YSYEKL in the germline V gene. The CDR3 is 15 amino acids. CDR3 in amino acids: CASSQGGAYSDTQYF.

The V gene is TRBV18, the J gene TRBJ2-1; TCRdb picks TRBD1, but there is no DNA to check that call. Germline values: CDR1 KGHSH, CDR2 LQKENI. The CDR3 has 16 residues. The CDR3: CASSPSGTLGGNEQFF.

The chain links TRBV12-3 or TRBV12-4 to TRBJ1-1; the TCRdb D gene call, TRBD1, has no DNA to confirm it. The CDR3 totals 15 residues. This CDR3 is CASSTRTGEGTEAFF.

This sequence joins TRBV7-6 and TRBJ1-1; the TCRdb call, TRBD1, lacks DNA for checking. Germline CDR1 is SGHVS and CDR2 is FNYEAQ. The CDR3 length is 18 residues. The CDR3 region is CASSLAPLGQGLNTEAFF.

The chain joins TRBV7-3 to TRBJ2-3. The germline V gene encodes CDR1 SGHTA and CDR2 FQGTGA. The CDR3 covers 15 residues. The CDR3: CASSLFLGSTDTQYF.

The V and J genes are TRBV6-5 and TRBJ1-2; TCRdb reports TRBD1, a call that lacks DNA to check it against. CDR3 length: 12 residues. The germline V gene encodes CDR1 MNHEY and CDR2 SVGAGI. The CDR3 here is CASSRDSYGYTF.

The J gene is TRBJ2-1, the V gene TRBV29-1; no DNA is available, so the TRBD2 call from TCRdb remains unchecked. Germline loops: CDR1 SQVTM, CDR2 ANQGSEA. The CDR3 is 16 amino acids. CDR3 in amino acids: CSVDKPGTSGPNEQFF.

V gene TRBV5-1 combines with J gene TRBJ2-2; the D call of TRBD1 rests on TCRdb alone, since no DNA is present to check it. From germline, CDR1 is SGHRS and CDR2 YFSETQ. This CDR3 has 16 residues. The CDR3 protein is CASRLPLPGDTGELFF.